A selection of T cell receptor beta chains follows, all from one sample in a study of T cells in Graves' hyperthyroidism and ophthalmopathy. MiXCR was run by TCRdb on the multiplex PCR reads, yielding one entry per CDR3 protein. The sample records approximately 710,000 distinct CDR3 sequences, about 18% being singletons. The sample was blood. The receptors derive from a man aged 45 to 65 with Graves' hyperthyroidism. CDR3s include the opening cysteine and the closing phenylalanine or tryptophan. The order of the fields is clone size, D gene, J gene, V gene, CDR3 DNA, CDR3 protein. A D gene is named only where the DNA matches it firmly. Where a row states a size, it is once, few, many or the class of an expanded clone; other rows omit it.

clone_size: few; d_call: -; j_call: TRBJ1-1; v_call: TRBV6-1; cdr3_nt: TGTGCCAGCAGGCGGGACGGAGTGATGAACACTGAAGCTTTCTTT; cdr3_aa: CASRRDGVMNTEAFF
clone_size: many; d_call: -; j_call: TRBJ1-2; v_call: TRBV9; cdr3_nt: TGTGCCAGCAGCGTAGGCGGACAAACTAACTATGGCTACACCTTC; cdr3_aa: CASSVGGQTNYGYTF
clone_size: many; d_call: -; j_call: TRBJ2-7; v_call: TRBV28; cdr3_nt: TGTGCCAGCAGTTTTAGCTGGATGGAGTACGAGCAGTACTTC; cdr3_aa: CASSFSWMEYEQYF
clone_size: many; d_call: TRBD2; j_call: TRBJ2-3; v_call: TRBV7-3; cdr3_nt: TGTGCCAGCAGCTTAAATTCTCTAGCGGGAGAAAGGACAGATACGCAGTATTTT; cdr3_aa: CASSLNSLAGERTDTQYF
clone_size: many; d_call: TRBD2; j_call: TRBJ2-1; v_call: TRBV7-2; cdr3_nt: TGTGCCAGCAGCTCCTGGACTAGCGGGAGGAATGAGCAGTTCTTC; cdr3_aa: CASSSWTSGRNEQFF
clone_size: few; d_call: -; j_call: TRBJ2-7; v_call: TRBV3-1; cdr3_nt: TGTGCCAGCAGCCCGAGTCACTCCTCCTACGAGCAGTACTTC; cdr3_aa: CASSPSHSSYEQYF
clone_size: many; d_call: -; j_call: TRBJ1-1; v_call: TRBV27; cdr3_nt: TGTGCCAGCAGTTTAAATAATCAGGGGAACACTGAAGCTTTCTTT; cdr3_aa: CASSLNNQGNTEAFF
clone_size: few; d_call: TRBD2; j_call: TRBJ2-3; v_call: TRBV29-1; cdr3_nt: TGCAGCGTTGAAGTCTTTCCCTTAGCGGGAGAGACAGATACGCAGTATTTT; cdr3_aa: CSVEVFPLAGETDTQYF
clone_size: many; d_call: -; j_call: TRBJ1-2; v_call: TRBV28; cdr3_nt: TGTGCCAGCAGTTTGCTCGGCTCTGCTGGTGGCTACACCTTC; cdr3_aa: CASSLLGSAGGYTF
clone_size: many; d_call: -; j_call: TRBJ2-1; v_call: TRBV7-9; cdr3_nt: TGTGCCAGCAGCTTAGACAGGTGGCCTGAGCAGTTCTTC; cdr3_aa: CASSLDRWPEQFF
clone_size: many; d_call: -; j_call: TRBJ2-1; v_call: TRBV7-8; cdr3_nt: TGTGCCAGCAGCTTAGGAGCCCTCGGTGTCAATGAGCAGTTCTTC; cdr3_aa: CASSLGALGVNEQFF
clone_size: many; d_call: -; j_call: TRBJ2-5; v_call: TRBV2; cdr3_nt: TGTGCCAGCAGTGACTGGTTCGGGGGGTACTTC; cdr3_aa: CASSDWFGGYF
clone_size: few; d_call: TRBD2; j_call: TRBJ2-1; v_call: TRBV7-2; cdr3_nt: TGTACCAGCAGCGTTAGCGGGAGGGCTTACAATGAGCAGTTCTTC; cdr3_aa: CTSSVSGRAYNEQFF
clone_size: many; d_call: TRBD2; j_call: TRBJ2-1; v_call: TRBV7-6; cdr3_nt: TGTGCCAGCAGCCCGGGGGCTAGCGGGAGTTGGGAGCAGTTCTTC; cdr3_aa: CASSPGASGSWEQFF
clone_size: few; d_call: -; j_call: TRBJ2-1; v_call: TRBV24-1; cdr3_nt: TGTGCCACCAGTGACCTATCTCCTACCCCCAGCTCCTACAATGAGCAGTTCTTC; cdr3_aa: CATSDLSPTPSSYNEQFF
clone_size: few; d_call: TRBD2; j_call: TRBJ2-1; v_call: TRBV27; cdr3_nt: TGTGCCAGCAGTTTGATGGGACTAGCGGGCTACAATGAGCAGTTCTTC; cdr3_aa: CASSLMGLAGYNEQFF
clone_size: -; d_call: -; j_call: TRBJ1-1; v_call: TRBV19; cdr3_nt: TGTGCCAGTGCCATGGGCAGGATGAACACTGAAGCTTTCTTT; cdr3_aa: CASAMGRMNTEAFF
clone_size: few; d_call: TRBD2; j_call: TRBJ2-3; v_call: TRBV20-1; cdr3_nt: TGCAGTGCTAGGCGCTTGGGGCTAGCGGGAGTAAATACGCAGTATTTT; cdr3_aa: CSARRLGLAGVNTQYF
clone_size: many; d_call: TRBD2; j_call: TRBJ2-3; v_call: TRBV28; cdr3_nt: TGTGCCAGCAGTTATTGGGCCGGGACTAGCGGGGTTTTCACAGATACGCAGTATTTT; cdr3_aa: CASSYWAGTSGVFTDTQYF
clone_size: many; d_call: -; j_call: TRBJ2-7; v_call: TRBV28; cdr3_nt: TGTGCCAGCAGTCTACACGGGACCCTCTACGAGCAGTACTTC; cdr3_aa: CASSLHGTLYEQYF
clone_size: few; d_call: TRBD1; j_call: TRBJ2-3; v_call: TRBV11-2; cdr3_nt: TGCGCCAGCAGCCAGACCCGGACAGGCGGCACAGATACGCAGTATTTT; cdr3_aa: CASSQTRTGGTDTQYF
clone_size: -; d_call: TRBD1; j_call: TRBJ1-1; v_call: TRBV19; cdr3_nt: TGTGCCAGTAGTACCCCCGACAGGGGGCGAGGGAACACTGAAGCTTTCTTT; cdr3_aa: CASSTPDRGRGNTEAFF
clone_size: -; d_call: -; j_call: TRBJ1-2; v_call: TRBV18; cdr3_nt: TGTGCCAGCTCACCCGGCCAGGGGCCGTACTATGGCTACACCTTC; cdr3_aa: CASSPGQGPYYGYTF
clone_size: once; d_call: -; j_call: TRBJ2-2; v_call: TRBV14; cdr3_nt: TGTGCCAGCAGCCCAAATCGGGTCAACACCGGGGAGCTGTTTTTT; cdr3_aa: CASSPNRVNTGELFF
clone_size: -; d_call: -; j_call: TRBJ1-5; v_call: TRBV27; cdr3_nt: TGTGCCAGCGCCCTTTCAGCATTCAATCAGCCCCAGCATTTT; cdr3_aa: CASALSAFNQPQHF
clone_size: -; d_call: -; j_call: TRBJ2-7; v_call: TRBV4-1; cdr3_nt: TGCGCCAGCAGCCAAGGGGCAGGGTTATCCTACGAGCAGTACTTC; cdr3_aa: CASSQGAGLSYEQYF
clone_size: -; d_call: -; j_call: TRBJ1-1; v_call: TRBV7-9; cdr3_nt: TGTGCCAGCACCAGGGGAGGGGAAGCTTTCTTT; cdr3_aa: CASTRGGEAFF
clone_size: many; d_call: -; j_call: TRBJ2-4; v_call: TRBV6-2/TRBV6-3; cdr3_nt: TGTGCCAGCAGTGACACGGGACACCTCGAGGCGGGACAGTACTTC; cdr3_aa: CASSDTGHLEAGQYF